What follows describes a single T cell receptor (beta chain). Its antigen is currently not known. The record has no base qualities; no much larger clone is one base away. The cohort consisted of hundreds of healthy bone marrow donors. At the time of sampling, every cohort member was nominally healthy, though immune exposures that went unrecorded were likely present. The donor was CMV seropositive and was included in the group of 250 to 350 seropositive cohort members. Every donor gave a peripheral blood sample, and the peripheral blood mononuclear cells from that sample were used for TCR beta sequencing. Genomic DNA extraction from the blood cell samples was performed with the Qiagen DNeasy Blood Extraction Kit. Libraries were made using the immunoSEQ multiplex PCR assay. For the multiplex PCR, a mixture combining 60 forward primers for TCR Vbeta segments and 13 reverse primers for TCR Jbeta segments was used. Amplification of the CDR3 region of rearranged TCR beta genes was performed with a multiplex PCR assay on genomic DNA. Amplified TCR beta libraries were sequenced as 87-base-pair reads on the Illumina HiSeq System. The authors' analysis ran thus. A later analysis tallied 75 million to 85 million unique TCR beta chains across the 666 repertoires, and around 10 million of those chains were shared by two or more donors. A nearest-neighbor algorithm error-corrected the raw reads and collapsed the reads into unique sequences, merging closely related sequences to remove PCR and sequencing errors. V, D and J gene segments were assigned by aligning CDR3 sequences to IMGT reference sequences. For a sequence to be retained, at least a six-nucleotide match to both a V gene segment and a J gene segment was required. A rearrangement was called productive if the CDR3 had no stop codons and remained in frame with V and J, and every other rearrangement was called non-productive. Following IMGT convention, CDR3 was defined as the stretch from the second conserved V-encoded cysteine to the conserved J-encoded phenylalanine. Sequences without an unambiguous match to a single V gene segment were excluded from the earlier analysis of approximately 560 of the donors. In an earlier analysis of several hundred of the donors, V segments were called functional above 56.7% productive rearrangements and were called segregating when the between-donor standard deviation exceeded 5%. A statistical classification framework was built for diagnosing cytomegalovirus status from the catalog of TCR beta chain sequences. In a later analysis, TCR nucleotide sequences were compared against IMGT/GENE-DB human TR gene sequences so that V and J genes could be assigned. The TCRdist pipeline was used in a later analysis to assign CDR3 sequences and most-parsimonious VDJ recombination scenarios. In a later analysis, every TCR beta chain was defined by the combination of its CDR3 amino acid sequence and its V-gene family, and reads without a unique V-gene family were dropped. As a way to deal with suspected cross-contamination and a sequencing artifact, a later analysis dropped nearly 600 nucleotide sequences that were highly shared and had low generation probability. In a later analysis, a clonal expansion index for each public chain was calculated from normalized within-repertoire ranks of inferred template counts. A later analysis computed generation probabilities with a VDJ recombination model fitted to out-of-frame rearrangements, and checked the results against IGoR. Hypergeometric tests were used in a later analysis to score TCR-TCR, TCR-HLA and TCR-CMV co-occurrence, with a repertoire-size bias correction applied to the TCR pairs. To estimate false discovery rates, a later analysis permuted the HLA or CMV assignments 20 times. In a later analysis, co-occurring TCRs were grouped using DBSCAN, and TCRdist sequence similarity was added for clustering within HLA-allele-positive subsets. For co-occurrence clustering, repertoires with fewer than 30,000 or more than 120,000 public chains were excluded, along with a handful of repertoires with anomalous nucleotide sharing. The clones in this table, taken by TCRdb from immuneACCESS, are in-frame only. Not every clone is retained; where verified, under half of the shortfall comes from an unresolved V gene, and the cause of the rest is unknown. V and J calls and clone size are copied from that table; D and trimming were computed from the DNA. The sample has about 120,000 clones on record, approximately 79% of them singletons. The ten most abundant clones make up approximately 16% of the sample.

This entry belongs to a study of cytomegalovirus exposure and HLA in healthy donors (dated by TCRdb to 2016 to 2017). A note on the overall study: An earlier analysis of several hundred of the donors reported about 290 Gb of sequence data and 100 million to 130 million unique TCR beta sequences from 190 million or so T cells. About 330 gigabases of sequencing data and roughly 81 million unique TCR sequences made up an early release that covered over 550 HLA-typed donors. HLA typing included class I and class II loci at four-digit resolution. In the later analysis, no new phenotypic data were used to find candidate immune exposures; instead, reliance was placed on TCR beta sequences and their occurrence across donors. A later genetic analysis took genome-wide SNP genotypes for about 55% of the 666 donors and used that subset as a discovery cohort. The study profiled the T cell repertoires of 500 to 800 subjects by immunosequencing and related them to cytomegalovirus serostatus. To predict cytomegalovirus infection status, the study brought together high-throughput TCR immunosequencing, statistical association of individual TCRs with disease status, and machine learning. Every discovery cohort repertoire had been produced on one sequencing platform. The number of donors typed differed by locus, with about 629-630 for A, B, C, DRB1 and DQB1, 522 for DQA1, 600 to 610 for DPA1, and some 440 for DPB1. Besides the first cohort of roughly 640 subjects, a separate validation cohort made up of over 100 different subjects was used. Among 350 to 400 genotyped donors of the cohort, an average of about 240,000 unique TCR beta nucleotide sequences were sequenced per donor, roughly 18% of them non-productive. The study aimed to test whether signatures of past pathogen exposure could be identified by cataloging public T cell receptors. Donor age, sex, ethnicity and CMV serostatus were compiled together with the repertoire data. Roughly five DR-DQ haplotypes were treated as single units for association and clustering because of strong linkage in the cohort. Of the roughly 400 genotyped donors, approximately 80% were placed in the genetic ancestry cluster associated with self-reported Caucasian donors. A later analysis re-analyzed previously published TCR beta repertoires from 500 to 700 donors and added high-resolution HLA genotyping to study TCR occurrence patterns. An earlier analysis of approximately 640 of the donors applied high-throughput TCR beta sequencing to assess whether each TCR beta V gene segment acted as functional or pseudogenic. Here is what the overall study found, with its caveats: Strong co-occurrence of HLA alleles, especially DR and DQ, made assigning TCR associations to individual alleles difficult. In a later analysis, most CMV-associated TCR beta chains were found to appear HLA-restricted, with HLA associations seemingly driven largely by CMV exposure. A later genetic analysis reported fewer N-insertions in productive TCRs among donors in an Asian-associated ancestry cluster than the roughly 690-donor mean. Most TCR sequences were seen in very few donors, while some public TCRs were found in many individuals. HLA typing was unavailable for some donors at each locus, so association tests used only the typed subset. A cluster of highly shared sequence variants was judged likely to be a technical artifact of the sequencing pipeline. According to a later analysis, TCR association rates differed among HLA loci, with DRB1 alleles showing the most associated TCRs and HLA-C alleles showing the fewest. The authors suggested that the approach could potentially be generalized to other disease states and immunological phenotypes. Linkage disequilibrium might explain the correlated functional status among segregating V segments, but an unknown experimental factor could not be excluded. In the study, around 150 TCR beta chains were listed as associated with cytomegalovirus. An association between a missense DCLRE1C variant and V-gene and J-gene trimming of TCR beta chains was found in a later genetic analysis and replicated in an independent cohort. According to a later analysis, parvovirus B19, influenza, CMV and Epstein-Barr virus appeared linked to several top co-occurrence clusters. At a false discovery rate of 0.05, a later analysis linked 15,000 to 20,000 TCR beta sequences to specific HLA alleles. Some IMGT-functional V segments, including TRBV6-2 and TRBV6-3, could not be told apart with the 87-base-pair reads, so those segments were excluded. Approximately 16 rarely observed V segments, including chromosome 9 orphons, were excluded from the earlier analysis of several hundred of the donors because counts were too low. In an earlier analysis of some 540 of the donors, most TCR beta V segments appeared in productive rearrangements about 87% or about 30% of the time, broadly matching IMGT annotations. The classifier was reported to diagnose cytomegalovirus status with high specificity and sensitivity in both the original and validation cohorts. A further reported finding was that TCR beta sequences accurately predicted the HLA-A and HLA-B alleles for most subjects in the first cohort. In a later analysis, HLA-associated TCR beta chains showed more clonal expansion and lower generation probabilities than non-associated chains that were equally common. Sequencing depth was assumed to be roughly uniform across donors in the presence/absence analyses, though that assumption may not hold. A few of the identified cytomegalovirus-associated TCR beta chains were confirmed in vitro to be specific for cytomegalovirus antigens. In this cohort, only TCR beta chains were sequenced, and detectable features were limited by the absence of alpha or paired-chain data. The only immune exposure information available for the cohort was CMV serostatus.

CDR1 LNHDA and CDR2 SQIVND were looked up in the germline V gene (reference sequence). Germline trimming amounts to 5 bases on V and 4 bases on J, with 9 as the count of junction bases outside the gene matches. The CDR3 numbers 18 residues from cysteine through phenylalanine. Just the 54-base CDR3 DNA is kept, in frame starting at base 1. The chain is encoded by TRBV19 joined to TRBJ2-2, with TRBD2 matching 14 junction bases. The origin of this receptor is a man aged 50 to 59 in good health and CMV-seropositive. Sequencing was performed on PBMCs. The bases read TGTGCCAGTAGTGCGGGACTAGCGGGGGCCCTAATCACCGGGGAGCTGTTTTTT. This encodes CASSAGLAGALITGELFF.